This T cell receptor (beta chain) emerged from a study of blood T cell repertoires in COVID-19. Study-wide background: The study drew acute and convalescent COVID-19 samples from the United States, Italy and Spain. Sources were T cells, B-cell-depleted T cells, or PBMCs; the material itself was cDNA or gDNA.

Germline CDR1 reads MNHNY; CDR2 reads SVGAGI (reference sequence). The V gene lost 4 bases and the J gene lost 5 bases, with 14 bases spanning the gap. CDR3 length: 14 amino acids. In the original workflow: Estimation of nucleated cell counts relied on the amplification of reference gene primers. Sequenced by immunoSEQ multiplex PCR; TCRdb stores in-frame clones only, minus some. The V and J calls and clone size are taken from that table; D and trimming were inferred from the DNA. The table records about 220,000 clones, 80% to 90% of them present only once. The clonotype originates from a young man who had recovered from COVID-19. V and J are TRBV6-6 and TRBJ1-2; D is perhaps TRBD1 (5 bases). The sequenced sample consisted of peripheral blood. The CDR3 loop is CASSSYGRGYGYTF. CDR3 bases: TGTGCCAGCAGTTCCTACGGGAGGGGATATGGCTACACCTTC.